The clone carrying this T cell receptor beta chain has more than one count but fewer than ten. RNA was isolated and reverse transcribed to cDNA, the sequencing template. Measured with immunoSEQ multiplex PCR; TCRdb has only the in-frame clones, and not every one. The table includes 150,000 or so clones, about 56% detected once. This sample is part of a study of CD8+ T cells in alopecia areata. The treatment denotes: oral pan-JAK inhibitor, 5-10 mg twice daily. The V end was cut by 5 bases, the J end by 3 bases, with 11 bases between. Germline-derived CDR1 and CDR2 are SGHAT and FQNNGV. CDR3 length: 13 residues.

The TCR sequence derives from a human donor with alopecia areata. The specimen was CD8+ T cells sorted from blood, collected at week 4, from a patient treated with tofacitinib. The gene calls are TRBV11-2 and TRBJ2-7, with a weak D call TRBD1 (5 bases). The CDR3 nucleotides are TGTGCCAGCAGCCTACAGACAGACTACGAGCAGTACTTC. Protein: CASSLQTDYEQYF. Complete variable domain (other parts from reference TRBV11-2 and TRBJ2-7): EAGVAQSPRYKIIEKRQSVAFWCNPISGHATLYWYQQILGQGPKLLIQFQNNGVVDDSQLPKDRFSAERLKGVDSTLKIQPAKLEDSAVYLCASSLQTDYEQYFGPGTRLTVT.